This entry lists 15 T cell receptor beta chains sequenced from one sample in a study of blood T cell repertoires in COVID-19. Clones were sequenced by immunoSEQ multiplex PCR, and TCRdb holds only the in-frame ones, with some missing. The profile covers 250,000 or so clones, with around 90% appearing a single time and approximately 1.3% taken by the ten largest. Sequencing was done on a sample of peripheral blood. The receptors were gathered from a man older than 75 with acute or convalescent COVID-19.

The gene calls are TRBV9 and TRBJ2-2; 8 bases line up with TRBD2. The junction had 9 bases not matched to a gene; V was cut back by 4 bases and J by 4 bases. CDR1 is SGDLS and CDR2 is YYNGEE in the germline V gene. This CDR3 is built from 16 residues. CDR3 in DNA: TGTGCCAGCAGCAACAGCGGGAGAGGCAGCACCGGGGAGCTGTTTTTT. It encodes CASSNSGRGSTGELFF.

Here the CDR3 reads CATSDLTSGTGNIDEQFF. The CDR3 DNA reads as TGTGCCACCAGTGATTTAACCTCCGGGACAGGTAATATAGATGAGCAGTTCTTC. The chain has TRBV24-1 and TRBJ2-1; TRBD1 matches at 8 bases. The CDR3 runs to 18 residues. Looked up from germline, CDR1 is KGHDR and CDR2 is SFDVKD. Trimming took 1 base from V and 8 from J; bases not matched to a gene: 15.

The CDR3 nucleotides read TGTGCCAGCAGCTTAACAGGGCCCTACGAGCAGTACTTC. Its protein product is CASSLTGPYEQYF. The chain links TRBV5-5 to TRBJ2-7; perhaps TRBD1 as D (6 bases). The CDR3 runs 13 residues. V lost 2 bases and J lost 2, with 8 bases in between. Germline lookup yields CDR1 SGHKS and CDR2 YYEKEE (reference sequence). Combining the CDR3 with reference TRBV5-5 and TRBJ2-7 gives the whole variable domain DAGVTQSPTHLIKTRGQQVTLRCSPISGHKSVSWYQQVLGQGPQFIFQYYEKEERGRGNFPDRFSARQFPNYSSELNVNALLLGDSALYLCASSLTGPYEQYFGPGTRLTVT.

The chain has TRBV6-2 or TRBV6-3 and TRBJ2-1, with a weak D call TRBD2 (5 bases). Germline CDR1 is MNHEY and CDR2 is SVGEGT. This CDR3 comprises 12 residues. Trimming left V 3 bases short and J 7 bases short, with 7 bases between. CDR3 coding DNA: TGTGCCAGCAGTTATGGACTTAATGAGCAGTTCTTC. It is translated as CASSYGLNEQFF.

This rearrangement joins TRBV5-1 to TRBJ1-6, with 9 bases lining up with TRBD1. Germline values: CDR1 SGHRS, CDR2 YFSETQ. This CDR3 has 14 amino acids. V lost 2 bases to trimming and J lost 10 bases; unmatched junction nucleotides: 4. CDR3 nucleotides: TGCGCCAGCAGCTTACAGGGGGCTGGGTCACCCCTCCACTTT. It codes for CASSLQGAGSPLHF.

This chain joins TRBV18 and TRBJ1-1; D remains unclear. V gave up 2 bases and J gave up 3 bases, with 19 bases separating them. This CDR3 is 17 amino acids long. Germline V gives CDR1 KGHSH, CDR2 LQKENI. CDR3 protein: CASSPFGVGVRYTEAFF. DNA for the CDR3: TGTGCCAGCTCACCATTTGGGGTGGGAGTAAGATACACTGAAGCTTTCTTT.

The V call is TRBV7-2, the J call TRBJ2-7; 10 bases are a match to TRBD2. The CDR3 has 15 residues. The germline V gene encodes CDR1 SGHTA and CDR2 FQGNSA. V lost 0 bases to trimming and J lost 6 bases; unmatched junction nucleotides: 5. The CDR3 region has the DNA TGTGCCAGCAGCTTAGCAAGCGGGAGGGGATCCGAGCAGTACTTC. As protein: CASSLASGRGSEQYF.

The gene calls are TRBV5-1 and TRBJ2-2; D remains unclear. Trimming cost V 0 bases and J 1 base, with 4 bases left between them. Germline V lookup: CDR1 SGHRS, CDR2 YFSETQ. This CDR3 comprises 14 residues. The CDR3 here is CASSLDRNTGELFF. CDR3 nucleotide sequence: TGCGCCAGCAGCTTGGATCGGAACACCGGGGAGCTGTTTTTT.

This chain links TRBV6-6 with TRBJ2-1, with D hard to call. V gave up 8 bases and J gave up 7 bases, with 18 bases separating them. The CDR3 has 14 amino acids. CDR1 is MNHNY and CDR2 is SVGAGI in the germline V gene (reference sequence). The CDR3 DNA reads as TGTGCCAGCCTTCTTTCGCGGCCTGAAAATGAGCAGTTCTTC. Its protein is CASLLSRPENEQFF.

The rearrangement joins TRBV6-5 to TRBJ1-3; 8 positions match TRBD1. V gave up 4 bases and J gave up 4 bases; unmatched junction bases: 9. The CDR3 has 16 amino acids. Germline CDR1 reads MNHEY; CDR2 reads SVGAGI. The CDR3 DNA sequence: TGTGCCAGCAGTTCGCACAGGGGGTCCTCCGGAAACACCATATATTTT. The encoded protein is CASSSHRGSSGNTIYF.

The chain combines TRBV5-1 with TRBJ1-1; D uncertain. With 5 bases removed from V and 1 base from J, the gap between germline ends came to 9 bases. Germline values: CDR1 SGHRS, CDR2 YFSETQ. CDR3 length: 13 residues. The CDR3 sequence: CASRYGENTEAFF. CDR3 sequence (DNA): TGCGCCAGCAGATACGGGGAGAACACTGAAGCTTTCTTT.

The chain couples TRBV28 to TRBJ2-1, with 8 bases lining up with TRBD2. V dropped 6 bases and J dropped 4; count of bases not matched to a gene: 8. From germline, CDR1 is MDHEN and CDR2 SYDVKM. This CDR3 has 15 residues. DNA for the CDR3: TGTGCCAGCAGATTCGGGGGGGGACTTTACAATGAGCAGTTCTTC. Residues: CASRFGGGLYNEQFF.

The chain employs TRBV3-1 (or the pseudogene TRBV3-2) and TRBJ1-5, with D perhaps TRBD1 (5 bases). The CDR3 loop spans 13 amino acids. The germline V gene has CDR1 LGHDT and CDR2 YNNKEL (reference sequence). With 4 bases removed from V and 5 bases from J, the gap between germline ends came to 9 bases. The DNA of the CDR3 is TGTGCCAGCAGCCCCTCCAGGGATCAGCCCCAGCATTTT. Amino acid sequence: CASSPSRDQPQHF.

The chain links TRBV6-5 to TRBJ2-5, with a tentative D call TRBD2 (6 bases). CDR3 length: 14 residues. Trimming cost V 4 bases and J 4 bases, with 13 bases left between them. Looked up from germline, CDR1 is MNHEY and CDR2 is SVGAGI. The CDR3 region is CASSSPVGGETQYF. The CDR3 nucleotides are TGTGCCAGCAGTTCCCCGGTGGGGGGAGAGACCCAGTACTTC.

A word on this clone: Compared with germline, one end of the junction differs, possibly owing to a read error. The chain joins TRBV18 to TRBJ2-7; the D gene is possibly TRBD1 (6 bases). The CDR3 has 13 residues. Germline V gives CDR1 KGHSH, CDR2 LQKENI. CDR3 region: CASSATGTQGPRF. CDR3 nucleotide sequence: TGTGCCAGCTCAGCCACCGGGACACAGGGCCCGAGGTTC. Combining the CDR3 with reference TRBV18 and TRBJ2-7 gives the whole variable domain NAGVMQNPRHLVRRRGQEARLRCSPMKGHSHVYWYRQLPEEGLKFMVYLQKENIIDESGMPKERFSAEFPKEGPSILRIQQVVRGDSAAYFCASSATGTQGPRFGPGTRLTVT.